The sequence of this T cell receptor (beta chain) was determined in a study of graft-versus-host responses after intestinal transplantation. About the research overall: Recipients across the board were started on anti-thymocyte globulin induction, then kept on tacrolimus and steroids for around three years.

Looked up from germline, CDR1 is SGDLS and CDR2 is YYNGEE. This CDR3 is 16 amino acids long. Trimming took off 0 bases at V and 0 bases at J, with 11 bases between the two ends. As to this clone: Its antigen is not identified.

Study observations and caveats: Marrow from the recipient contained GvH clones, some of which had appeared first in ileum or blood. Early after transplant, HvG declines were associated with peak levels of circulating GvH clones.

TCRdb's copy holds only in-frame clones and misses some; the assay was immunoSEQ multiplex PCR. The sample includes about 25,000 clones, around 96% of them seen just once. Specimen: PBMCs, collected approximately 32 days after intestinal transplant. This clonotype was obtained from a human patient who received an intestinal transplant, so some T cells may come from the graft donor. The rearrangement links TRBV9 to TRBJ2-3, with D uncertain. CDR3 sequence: CASSVATAASTDTQYF. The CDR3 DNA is TGTGCCAGCAGCGTAGCGACCGCAGCTAGCACAGATACGCAGTATTTT.